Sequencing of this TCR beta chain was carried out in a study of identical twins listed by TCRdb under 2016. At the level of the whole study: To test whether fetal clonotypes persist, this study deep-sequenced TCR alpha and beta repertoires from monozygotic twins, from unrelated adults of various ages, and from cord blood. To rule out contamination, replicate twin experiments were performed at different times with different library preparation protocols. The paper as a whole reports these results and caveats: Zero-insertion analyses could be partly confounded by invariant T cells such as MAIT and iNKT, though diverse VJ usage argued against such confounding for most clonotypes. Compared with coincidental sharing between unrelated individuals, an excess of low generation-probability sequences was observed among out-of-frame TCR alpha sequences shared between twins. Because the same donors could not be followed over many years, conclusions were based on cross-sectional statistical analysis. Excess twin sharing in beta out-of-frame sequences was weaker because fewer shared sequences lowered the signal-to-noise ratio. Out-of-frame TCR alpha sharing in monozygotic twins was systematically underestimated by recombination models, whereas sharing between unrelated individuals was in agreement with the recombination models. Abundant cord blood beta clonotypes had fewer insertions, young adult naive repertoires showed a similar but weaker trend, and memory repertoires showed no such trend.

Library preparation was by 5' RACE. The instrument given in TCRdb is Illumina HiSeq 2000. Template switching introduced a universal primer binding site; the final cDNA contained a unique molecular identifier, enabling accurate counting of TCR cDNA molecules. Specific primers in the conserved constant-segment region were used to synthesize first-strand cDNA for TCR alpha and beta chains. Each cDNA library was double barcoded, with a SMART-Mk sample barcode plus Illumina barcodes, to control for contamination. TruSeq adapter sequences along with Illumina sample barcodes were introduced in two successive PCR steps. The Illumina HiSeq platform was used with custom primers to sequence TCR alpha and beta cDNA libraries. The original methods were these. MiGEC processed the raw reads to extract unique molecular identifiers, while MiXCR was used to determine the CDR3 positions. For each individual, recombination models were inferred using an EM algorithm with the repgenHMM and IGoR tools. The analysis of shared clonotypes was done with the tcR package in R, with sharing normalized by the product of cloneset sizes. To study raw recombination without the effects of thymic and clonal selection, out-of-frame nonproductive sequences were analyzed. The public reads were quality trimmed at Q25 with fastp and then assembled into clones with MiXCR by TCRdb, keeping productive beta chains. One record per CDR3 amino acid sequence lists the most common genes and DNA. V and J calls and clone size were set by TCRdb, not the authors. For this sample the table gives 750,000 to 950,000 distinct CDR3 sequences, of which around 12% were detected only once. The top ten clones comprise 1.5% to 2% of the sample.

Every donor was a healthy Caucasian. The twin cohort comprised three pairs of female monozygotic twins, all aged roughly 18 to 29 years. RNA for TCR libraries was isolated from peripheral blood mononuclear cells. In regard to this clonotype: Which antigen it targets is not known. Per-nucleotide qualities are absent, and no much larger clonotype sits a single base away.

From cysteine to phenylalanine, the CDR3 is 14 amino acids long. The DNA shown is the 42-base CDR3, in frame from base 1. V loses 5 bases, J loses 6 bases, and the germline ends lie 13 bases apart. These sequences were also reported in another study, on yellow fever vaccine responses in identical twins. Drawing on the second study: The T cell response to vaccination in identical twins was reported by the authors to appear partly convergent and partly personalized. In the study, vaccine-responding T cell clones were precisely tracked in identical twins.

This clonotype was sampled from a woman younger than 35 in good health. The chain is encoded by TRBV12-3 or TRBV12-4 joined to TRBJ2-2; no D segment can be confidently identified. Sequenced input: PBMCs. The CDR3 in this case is CASSDLPLSGELFF. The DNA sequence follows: TGTGCCAGCAGTGACCTGCCCCTTTCCGGGGAGCTGTTTTTT.